The next 8 T cell receptor beta chains were all read from a single sample in a study of T cell responses to AZD1222 COVID-19 vaccine. Libraries were prepared by immunoSEQ multiplex PCR; TCRdb keeps only in-frame clonotypes and omits some of them. The sample includes 150,000 to 200,000 clones, around 93% of them seen just once. The sequenced sample was peripheral blood, obtained on day 0 of AZD1222 vaccination. Receptors were obtained from an adult in good health.

The chain couples TRBV19 to TRBJ2-3, with 9 bases aligning to TRBD1. With 8 bases clipped from V and 3 bases from J, the junction kept 6 bases outside the gene matches. In germline, CDR1 is LNHDA, CDR2 SQIVND (reference sequence). This CDR3 is 14 amino acids long. CDR3: CASHRDRATDTQYF. As DNA, the CDR3 is TGTGCCAGTCACCGGGACAGGGCGACAGATACGCAGTATTTT.

The genes are TRBV9 and TRBJ1-1; D unresolved. CDR3 length: 13 amino acids. The V end was cut by 0 bases, the J end by 7 bases, with 10 bases between. Germline values: CDR1 SGDLS, CDR2 YYNGEE. As DNA, the CDR3 is TGTGCCAGCAGCGTAGGGTGGGCCGATGAAGCTTTCTTT. Translating gives CASSVGWADEAFF.

This chain links TRBV3-1 (or the pseudogene TRBV3-2) with TRBJ2-3; D gene uncertain. V lost 1 base to trimming and J lost 1 base, with 6 bases between them. This CDR3 is 14 amino acids long. Germline lookup yields CDR1 LGHDT and CDR2 YNNKEL (reference sequence). The CDR3 loop is CASSQGWGTDTQYF. DNA for the CDR3: TGTGCCAGCAGCCAAGGGTGGGGCACAGATACGCAGTATTTT.

The chain joins TRBV24-1 to TRBJ2-7; 7 bases are a match to TRBD1. CDR1 KGHDR and CDR2 SFDVKD come from the germline V gene. V was pared by 0 bases and J by 3 bases, with 4 bases of the junction left unmatched. The CDR3 has 15 residues. The CDR3 DNA sequence: TGTGCCACCAGTGATTTGAGGGACAGCTTCTACGAGCAGTACTTC. Translated, it gives CATSDLRDSFYEQYF.

The chain carries TRBV2 and TRBJ2-2, with 7 bases matching TRBD2. The CDR3 has 16 amino acids. The V and J ends lost 8 bases and 6 bases, in that order; junction bases with no gene match: 15. In germline, CDR1 is SNHLY, CDR2 FYNNEI. CDR3 DNA: TGTGCCAGCGCTAACTGGGAGGGAGGCAGAGCCGGGGAGCTGTTTTTT. Translating it yields CASANWEGGRAGELFF.

J is TRBJ2-7 and V is TRBV7-3; the match to TRBD2 covers 9 bases. CDR3 size: 15 residues. CDR1 and CDR2 from the germline V gene are SGHTA and FQGTGA. Germline trimming cut 1 base from V and 0 bases from J; bases unmatched to any gene: 1. The CDR3 sequence is CASSLSGGDSYEQYF. The CDR3 DNA is TGTGCCAGCAGCTTAAGCGGGGGGGACTCCTACGAGCAGTACTTC.

Here the CDR3 DNA reads TGTGCCACCATTACCGAAGGGCAGGAGAATTCACCCCTCCACTTT. Protein product: CATITEGQENSPLHF. The chain has TRBV15 and TRBJ1-6, with D unclear. The CDR3 totals 15 residues. Germline V CDR1 and CDR2: LNHNV, YYDKDF (reference sequence). V gave up 7 bases and J gave up 7 bases, with 17 bases separating them.

This sequence joins TRBV30 and TRBJ1-4; D remains unclear. This CDR3 region has 12 residues. V lost 8 bases and J lost 0, with 7 bases in between. Per the germline V gene, CDR1 is GTSNPN and CDR2 is SVGIG (reference sequence). CDR3 in amino acids: CAVGTTNEKLFF. CDR3 bases: TGTGCCGTGGGAACAACTAATGAAAAACTGTTTTTT.